A selection of T cell receptor beta chains follows, all from one sample in a study of T cell responses to AZD1222 COVID-19 vaccine. Sequencing used immunoSEQ multiplex PCR; TCRdb keeps in-frame clones, though not all of them. Of more than 140,000 clones in the sample, 88% were seen once. The source was peripheral blood, collected on day 0 of AZD1222 vaccination. Every receptor here comes from an adult in good health. The CDR3 runs from the conserved cysteine through the conserved F or W. The D gene is left open where the match is weak. Clone sizes are given selectively: once, few, many, or a class where the clone is expanded.

d_call j_call clone_size v_call cdr3_nt cdr3_aa
TRBD1 TRBJ1-2 once TRBV5-6 TGTGCCAGCAGCCGTAGACAGGGCCGGGGCTACACCTTC CASSRRQGRGYTF
NA TRBJ2-1 NA TRBV7-2 TGTGCCAGCAGCTTAGTCGTTAGGGCAGACAATGAGCAGTTCTTC CASSLVVRADNEQFF
NA TRBJ2-7 NA TRBV7-6 TGTGCCAGCAGCTTATTGGAGGGCCCGGGTGAGCAGTACTTC CASSLLEGPGEQYF
TRBD2 TRBJ2-2 once TRBV9 TGTGCCAGCAGCGTAGGTGCGGGAGGGCCCTCCGGGGAGCTGTTTTTT CASSVGAGGPSGELFF
TRBD1 TRBJ1-5 NA TRBV28 TGTGCCAGCCTTAGGGGGCAGATCTCCAATCAGCCCCAGCATTTT CASLRGQISNQPQHF
NA TRBJ2-7 once TRBV13 TGTGCCAGCAGGGCGAAAAACTACGAGCAGTACTTC CASRAKNYEQYF
NA TRBJ1-1 NA TRBV7-9 TGTGCCAGCAGCTTAGGGCAAGGGGCATACACTGAAGCTTTCTTT CASSLGQGAYTEAFF
NA TRBJ2-3 NA TRBV7-2 TGTGCCAGCAGCTTAATCGGGGTCCATACGCAGTATTTT CASSLIGVHTQYF
NA TRBJ2-7 NA TRBV2 TGTGCCAGCAGTCTTAACCCCTCTTTTGCCTACGAGCAGTACTTC CASSLNPSFAYEQYF
NA TRBJ1-2 NA TRBV9 TGTGCCAGCAGCGTAGGAGTAGACGACTATGGCTACACCTTC CASSVGVDDYGYTF
TRBD2 TRBJ2-2 NA TRBV7-7 TGTGCTAGCAGCGAGAAACAATTAGCGGGAGATGAAACCGGGGAGCTGTTTTTT CASSEKQLAGDETGELFF
NA TRBJ2-5 NA TRBV28 TGTGCCAGCAAGCAAGGGGGGCAAGAGACCCAGTACTTC CASKQGGQETQYF
TRBD2 TRBJ2-1 NA TRBV19 TGTGCCAGTAGTAGAATGCGCGGGAGAGACCACAATGAGCAGTTCTTC CASSRMRGRDHNEQFF
TRBD2 TRBJ2-7 NA TRBV19 TGTGCCAGTAGTGACCCGGGGACTAAAGGCTACGAGCAGTACTTC CASSDPGTKGYEQYF
TRBD1 TRBJ2-7 NA TRBV6-2/TRBV6-3 TGTGCCAGCAGCCCACAGGGGACAGTGGTCGAGCAGTACTTC CASSPQGTVVEQYF
TRBD1 TRBJ1-5 NA TRBV6-2/TRBV6-3 TGTGCCAGCAGTTCAGGGGGACAGGGGGCTACGCCCCAGCATTTT CASSSGGQGATPQHF
NA TRBJ1-3 NA TRBV9 TGTGCCAGCAGCGTAGAAGGAGGGAGGAACACCATATATTTT CASSVEGGRNTIYF
NA TRBJ1-2 NA TRBV28 TGTGCCAGCAGTTTCATGGGGCGGGACTATGGCTACACCTTC CASSFMGRDYGYTF
NA TRBJ1-2 NA TRBV30 TGTGCCTGGAGTGTAACTCCCTTTGGGGGCTACACCTTC CAWSVTPFGGYTF
NA TRBJ2-1 NA TRBV27 TGTGCCAGCAGGATGTCGAACAATGAGCAGTTCTTC CASRMSNNEQFF
TRBD1 TRBJ1-1 NA TRBV11-1 TGTGCCAGCAGGGACAGGGGGCGGACTGAAGCTTTCTTT CASRDRGRTEAFF
NA TRBJ2-7 few TRBV9 TGTGCCAGCAGCGTAGATTATGGTCGCTCCGAGCAGTACTTC CASSVDYGRSEQYF
NA TRBJ1-3 NA TRBV19 TGTGCCAGTAGTAGAGCCGGGCTCCGAACCGCAGGAAACACCATATATTTT CASSRAGLRTAGNTIYF
NA TRBJ1-1 NA TRBV6-2/TRBV6-3 TGTGCCAGCAGTTACCGAGGACAGCCGAACACTGAAGCTTTCTTT CASSYRGQPNTEAFF
NA TRBJ2-1 NA TRBV12-3/TRBV12-4 TGTGCCACCGAAGTCGCGGGACACAATGAGCAGTTCTTC CATEVAGHNEQFF
NA TRBJ2-1 NA TRBV7-2 TGTGCCAGCAGCTTAGGAGGACATGCGCCGGGGCAGTTCTTC CASSLGGHAPGQFF
TRBD1 TRBJ2-2 NA TRBV18 TGTGCCAGCTCACTGGGGACAGGCGGCACCGGGGAGCTGTTTTTT CASSLGTGGTGELFF
TRBD2 TRBJ2-2 NA TRBV5-6 TGTGCCAGCAGCTTAGCGACTAGCTTCCCCGGGGAGCTGTTTTTT CASSLATSFPGELFF
NA TRBJ2-5 NA TRBV15 TGTGCCACCAGCAGCCCTACTAGAGCTGAGACCCAGTACTTC CATSSPTRAETQYF
NA TRBJ1-1 NA TRBV7-9 TGTGCCAGCAGCTTAGCAGCCGGGGTCCCTGAAGCTTTCTTT CASSLAAGVPEAFF
TRBD1 TRBJ2-1 NA TRBV2 TGTGCCAGCAGTGGAAGACAGGGATTTCGAAATGAGCAGTTCTTC CASSGRQGFRNEQFF
NA TRBJ2-3 NA TRBV12-3/TRBV12-4 TGTGCCAGCAGTTTGGGGTGGAATACGCAGTATTTT CASSLGWNTQYF
NA TRBJ2-2 NA TRBV11-3 TGTGCCAGCAGCTACCGGACCGGGGAGCTGTTTTTT CASSYRTGELFF
NA TRBJ2-7 NA TRBV4-2 TGTGCCAGCAGCCAGGCGGCTGGGGCTCCTTACGAGCAGTACTTC CASSQAAGAPYEQYF
NA TRBJ2-1 NA TRBV6-5 TGTGCCAGCAGCCACAGGGTTAGCTCCTACAATGAGCAGTTCTTC CASSHRVSSYNEQFF
NA TRBJ1-2 NA TRBV3-1/TRBV3-2 TGTGCCAGCAGCGAAGGACGTTCGTACTATGGCTACACCTTC CASSEGRSYYGYTF
TRBD1 TRBJ1-6 NA TRBV10-2 TGCGCCAGCAGTGAGTCTGGGACAGAACTCCACTTT CASSESGTELHF
TRBD1 TRBJ1-1 NA TRBV11-1 TGTGCCAGCAGCACGCCCGGACAGGGGAACACTGAAGCTTTCTTT CASSTPGQGNTEAFF
TRBD2 TRBJ2-1 NA TRBV19 TGTGCCAGTATCGGGACTACCCACAATGAGCAGTTCTTC CASIGTTHNEQFF
TRBD2 TRBJ2-1 NA TRBV11-2 TGTGCCAGCAGCTTAGTGGTAGCGGGAGTATTTAATGAGCAGTTCTTC CASSLVVAGVFNEQFF
NA TRBJ2-3 NA TRBV7-6 TGTGCCAGCAGCTCCCTCGCGGCGGAGGGCACAGATACGCAGTATTTT CASSSLAAEGTDTQYF
NA TRBJ2-2 NA TRBV27 TGTGCCAGCAGATCGAACGGGAACACCGGGGAGCTGTTTTTT CASRSNGNTGELFF
TRBD2 TRBJ2-1 NA TRBV7-6 TGTGCCAGCAGCTTAGTAGTAGCGGGAGGCCATGAGAATGAGCAGTTCTTC CASSLVVAGGHENEQFF
TRBD1 TRBJ2-7 many TRBV19 TGTGCCAGTAGCCCGGGACAGGTGAGCTACGAGCAGTACTTC CASSPGQVSYEQYF
NA TRBJ2-1 NA TRBV5-1 TGCGCCAGCAGCTTGGTTACGGCCGCCTACAATGAGCAGTTCTTC CASSLVTAAYNEQFF
NA TRBJ2-2 NA TRBV5-1 TGCGCCAGCAGCTTGATCCCAGACACCGGGGAGCTGTTTTTT CASSLIPDTGELFF
TRBD2 TRBJ2-7 NA TRBV11-1 TGTGCCAGCAGCCCGACGACTAGCGGGGTATCCTACGAGCAGTACTTC CASSPTTSGVSYEQYF
NA TRBJ2-7 NA TRBV11-2 TGTGCCAGCAGCCCCGCAGCCGGGACCCCGTATGGGGAGCAGTACTTC CASSPAAGTPYGEQYF
NA TRBJ2-7 once TRBV2 TGTGCCAGCAGTGAAACCAGATACGAGCAGTACTTC CASSETRYEQYF
NA TRBJ1-2 NA TRBV5-6 TGTGCCAGCAGCTTTCAGGGTTTTGGCTACACCTTC CASSFQGFGYTF
NA TRBJ1-2 NA TRBV7-8 TGTGCCAGCATCCGACGGAGAGTCGATGGCTACACCTTC CASIRRRVDGYTF
NA TRBJ1-3 NA TRBV24-1 TGTGCCACCAGTGTCACTTTTTGGGGGGGGAACTACACCATATATTTT CATSVTFWGGNYTIYF
TRBD2 TRBJ2-3 NA TRBV6-2/TRBV6-3 TGTGCCAGCAGTTACGTCCCGGGACTAGCGGGAACCACAGATACGCAGTATTTT CASSYVPGLAGTTDTQYF
NA TRBJ2-2 NA TRBV2 TGTGCCAGCGCGCGCAGTCGGGTCGGGGAGCTGTTTTTT CASARSRVGELFF
TRBD2 TRBJ2-1 NA TRBV27 TGTGCCAGCAGGCCCTCCGGAGCGGGAGGCGGTGAGCAGTTCTTC CASRPSGAGGGEQFF
TRBD2 TRBJ2-2 NA TRBV18 TGTGCCAGCTCACGAGGACTAGCGTCCACCGGGGAGCTGTTTTTT CASSRGLASTGELFF
TRBD2 TRBJ2-1 once TRBV5-4 TGTGCCAGCAGGTATAGCGGGAGCGTCGATGAGCAGTTCTTC CASRYSGSVDEQFF
NA TRBJ1-5 NA TRBV27 TGTGCCAGCAGAAGACAGGCCGATCAGCCCCAGCATTTT CASRRQADQPQHF
TRBD2 TRBJ2-7 NA TRBV4-3 TGCGCCAGCAGCGTCGTTAGCGGGAGCTCCTACGAGCAGTACTTC CASSVVSGSSYEQYF
NA TRBJ2-1 NA TRBV15 TGTGCCACCAAAAGGAACCAAAATGAGCAGTTCTTC CATKRNQNEQFF